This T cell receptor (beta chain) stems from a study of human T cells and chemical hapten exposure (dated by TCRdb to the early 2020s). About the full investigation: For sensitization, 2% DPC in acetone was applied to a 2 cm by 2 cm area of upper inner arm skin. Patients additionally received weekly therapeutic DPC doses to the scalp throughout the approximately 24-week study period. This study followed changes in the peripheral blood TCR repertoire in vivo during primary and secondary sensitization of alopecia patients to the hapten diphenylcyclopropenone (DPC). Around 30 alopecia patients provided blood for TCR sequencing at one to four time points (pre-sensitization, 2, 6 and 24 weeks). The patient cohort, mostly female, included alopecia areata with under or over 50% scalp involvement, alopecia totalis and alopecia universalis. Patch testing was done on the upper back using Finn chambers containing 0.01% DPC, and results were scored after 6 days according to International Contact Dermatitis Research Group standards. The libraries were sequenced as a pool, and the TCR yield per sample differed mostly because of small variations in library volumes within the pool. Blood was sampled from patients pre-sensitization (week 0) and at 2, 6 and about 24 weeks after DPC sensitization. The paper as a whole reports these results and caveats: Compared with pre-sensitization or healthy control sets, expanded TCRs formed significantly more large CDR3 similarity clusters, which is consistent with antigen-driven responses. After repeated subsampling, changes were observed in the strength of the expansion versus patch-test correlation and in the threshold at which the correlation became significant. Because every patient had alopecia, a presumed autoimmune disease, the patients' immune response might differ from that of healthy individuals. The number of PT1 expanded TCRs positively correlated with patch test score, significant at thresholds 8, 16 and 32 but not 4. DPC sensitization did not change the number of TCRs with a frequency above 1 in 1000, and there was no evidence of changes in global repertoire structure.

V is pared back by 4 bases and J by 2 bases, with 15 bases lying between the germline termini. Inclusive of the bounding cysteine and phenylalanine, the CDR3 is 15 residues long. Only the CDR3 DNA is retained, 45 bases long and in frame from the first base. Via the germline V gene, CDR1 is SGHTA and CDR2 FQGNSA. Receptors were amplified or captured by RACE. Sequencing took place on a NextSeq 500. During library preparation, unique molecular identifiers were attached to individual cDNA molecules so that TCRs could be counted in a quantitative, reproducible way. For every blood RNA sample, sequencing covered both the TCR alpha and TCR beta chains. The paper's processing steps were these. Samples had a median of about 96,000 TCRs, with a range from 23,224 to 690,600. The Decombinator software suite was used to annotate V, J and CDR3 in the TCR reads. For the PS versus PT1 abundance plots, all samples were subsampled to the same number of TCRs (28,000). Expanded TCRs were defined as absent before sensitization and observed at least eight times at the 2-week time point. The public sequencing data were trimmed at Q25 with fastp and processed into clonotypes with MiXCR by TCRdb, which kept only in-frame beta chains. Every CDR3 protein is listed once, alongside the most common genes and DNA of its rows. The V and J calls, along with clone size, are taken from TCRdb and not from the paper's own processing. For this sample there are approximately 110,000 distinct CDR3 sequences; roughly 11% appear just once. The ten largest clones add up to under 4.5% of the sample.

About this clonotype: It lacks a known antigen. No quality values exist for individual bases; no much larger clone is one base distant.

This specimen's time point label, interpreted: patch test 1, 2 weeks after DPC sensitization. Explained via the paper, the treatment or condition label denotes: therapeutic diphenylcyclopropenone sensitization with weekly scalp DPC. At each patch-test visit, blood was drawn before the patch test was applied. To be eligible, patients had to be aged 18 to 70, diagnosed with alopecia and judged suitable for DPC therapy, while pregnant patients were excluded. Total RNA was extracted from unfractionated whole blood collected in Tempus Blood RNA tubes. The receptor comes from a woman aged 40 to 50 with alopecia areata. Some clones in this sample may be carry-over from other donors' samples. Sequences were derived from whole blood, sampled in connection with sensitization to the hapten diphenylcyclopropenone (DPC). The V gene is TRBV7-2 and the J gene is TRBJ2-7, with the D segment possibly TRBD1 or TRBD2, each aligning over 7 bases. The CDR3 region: CASSSRGGGPYEQYF. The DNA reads TGTGCCAGCAGCTCCAGGGGGGGAGGTCCCTACGAGCAGTACTTC.